This T cell receptor beta chain came from a study of T cells in Graves' hyperthyroidism and ophthalmopathy. General study findings and limits: Researchers found most expanded thyroid clonotypes above 0.001 in blood as well.

TCR beta CDR3 regions were amplified from RNA. During a first-round RT-PCR of the TCR CDR3, the HTBI primer set was used. TCRdb fed the multiplex PCR reads into MiXCR, producing one record per CDR3 protein. Of about 740,000 distinct CDR3 sequences listed, around 15% are singletons. No progression to ophthalmopathy during 18 months of follow-up defined stable disease. Aged 18 to 65, the patients had hyperthyroidism that was newly diagnosed and had lasted under 2 months. This clonotype was seen repeatedly, ten times or more. Its matching antigen is unknown. Sequencing was done on a sample of blood. The sequence came from a woman between 18 and 29 years old with Graves' hyperthyroidism.

The DNA of the CDR3 is TGTGCCAGCGGGACAGGGCGTGGAAACACCATATATTTT. Translation gives CASGTGRGNTIYF. The rearrangement links TRBV12-3 or TRBV12-4 to TRBJ1-3, with TRBD1 matching 9 bases. The CDR3 runs 13 residues. Trimming cost V 8 bases and J 3 bases; bases outside gene matches: 2.